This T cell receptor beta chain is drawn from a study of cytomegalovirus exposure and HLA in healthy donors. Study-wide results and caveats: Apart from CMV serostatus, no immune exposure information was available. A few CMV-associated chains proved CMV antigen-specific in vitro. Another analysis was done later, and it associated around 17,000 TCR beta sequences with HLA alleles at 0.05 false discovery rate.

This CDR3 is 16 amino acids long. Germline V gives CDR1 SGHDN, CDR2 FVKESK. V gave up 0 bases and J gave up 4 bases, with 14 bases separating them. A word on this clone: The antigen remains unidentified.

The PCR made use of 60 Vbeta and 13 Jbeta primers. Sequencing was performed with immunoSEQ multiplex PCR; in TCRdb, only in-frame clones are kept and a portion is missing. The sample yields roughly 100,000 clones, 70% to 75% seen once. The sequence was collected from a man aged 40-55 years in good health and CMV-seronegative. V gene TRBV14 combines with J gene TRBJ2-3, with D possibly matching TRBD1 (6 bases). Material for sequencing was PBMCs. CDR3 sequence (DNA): TGTGCCAGCAGCCAAGATGGGGGTGCAGGGGCAGATACGCAGTATTTT. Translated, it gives CASSQDGGAGADTQYF.